This TCR beta chain was recovered during a study of T-cell memory formation after mild COVID-19. Study overall: There were largely donor-specific TCR clusters.

Study results and caveats: Contracting CD8+ clones were enriched in EMRA, CD4+ mainly in CM and EM. Clones shrinking between day 15 and 85 showed a balanced CD4/CD8 split, and those that grew later tilted toward CD4+.

Via MiXCR, TCRdb re-called the 5' RACE reads, giving one row per CDR3 protein. The table records almost 250,000 distinct CDR3 sequences, approximately 15% of them present only once. This clonotype was counted between two and nine times. Its antigen is currently unknown. V dropped 2 bases and J dropped 8 bases, with 13 bases sitting between them. This CDR3 comprises 14 residues. Looked up from germline, CDR1 is SGHAT and CDR2 is FQNNGV. J is TRBJ2-4 and V is TRBV11-2; either TRBD1 or TRBD2 may supply D (5 bases each). The receptor was derived from an adult woman who had mild COVID-19 (a few samples of this study predate the infection). Cell type and time point are not known. Input material: PBMCs or a T cell subset sorted from them (not recorded which). The CDR3 here is CASSLRLVGDIQYF. CDR3 nucleotide sequence: TGTGCCAGCAGCTTAAGACTGGTGGGGGACATTCAGTACTTC.